This T cell receptor beta chain was retrieved from a study of T-cell reconstitution after alpha-beta-depleted transplantation in children. Germline lookup yields CDR1 MNHNS and CDR2 SASEGT. The CDR3 runs to 14 residues. The trim removed 9 bases at V and 3 bases at J, leaving 4 bases unmatched. Unique molecular identifiers were incorporated into the prepared TCRbeta library. TCRdb analysed the PCR reads with MiXCR anew, one entry per CDR3 protein. The table lists hundreds of thousands of distinct CDR3 sequences, about 16% of them singletons. The V gene is TRBV6-1, the J gene TRBJ2-2; 10 nucleotides agree with TRBD1. The receptor was isolated from a boy under three years old who had a stem cell transplant for Wiskott-Aldrich syndrome, so the T cells may come from the graft donor. This specimen consisted of PBMCs, mostly from graft donor cells, obtained 360 days after TCRalphabeta/CD19-depleted stem cell transplant. The CDR3 sequence: CASLDRGDTGELFF. The CDR3 DNA reads TGTGCCAGTTTGGACAGGGGGGACACCGGGGAGCTGTTTTTT.